Presented here are 13 T cell receptor beta chains from one specimen sequenced in a study of T cell responses to AZD1222 COVID-19 vaccine. The repertoire was sequenced with immunoSEQ multiplex PCR; TCRdb's copy has only in-frame clones and lacks some. The repertoire includes around 160,000 clones, about 93% of them detected once, and less than 2% sits in the top ten. The sample was peripheral blood, taken on day 0 of AZD1222 vaccination. The receptors here all came from an adult in good health.

This clone has just one count. The chain has TRBV13 and TRBJ2-1; the D gene is possibly TRBD1 (5 bases). Germline V gene data show CDR1 as PRHDT and CDR2 as FYEKMQ (reference sequence). This CDR3 comprises 17 residues. V lost 0 bases and J 3 bases, leaving 15 bases between the germline ends. Written as DNA, the CDR3 is TGTGCCAGCAGCTTAGGCGTCCAGGGATCAATCTACAATGAGCAGTTCTTC. It codes for CASSLGVQGSIYNEQFF.

The chain is built from TRBV4-1 and TRBJ1-1; D gene uncertain. V was clipped by 1 base and J by 7 bases, with 10 bases between them. Germline loops: CDR1 MGHRA, CDR2 YSYEKL. There are 13 residues in the CDR3. As DNA, the CDR3 is TGCGCCAGCAGCCAAGGGCTACGGCTTGAAGCTTTCTTT. Its translation is CASSQGLRLEAFF.

This sequence joins TRBV16 and TRBJ2-7; a possible D gene is TRBD2 (5 bases). V gave up 4 bases and J gave up 3 bases, with 10 bases separating them. The CDR3 extends over 13 amino acids. Per germline, CDR1 KGHSY and CDR2 FQNENV. The CDR3 sequence is CASSRGRDYEQYF. DNA of the CDR3: TGTGCCAGCAGCCGCGGACGGGACTACGAGCAGTACTTC.

This rearrangement joins TRBV14 to TRBJ2-7; D might be TRBD1 (6 bases). From germline, CDR1 is SGHDN and CDR2 FVKESK. This CDR3 comprises 14 residues. The V end lost 2 bases, the J end lost 4 bases, and 12 bases lay between the germline ends. In DNA, the CDR3 is TGTGCCAGCAGCCAATCGGACAGACTATACGAGCAGTACTTC. Translated: CASSQSDRLYEQYF.

CDR3 in amino acids: CASSESTASYNEQFF. CDR3 nucleotides: TGTGCCAGCAGTGAATCGACTGCTTCCTACAATGAGCAGTTCTTC. The V gene is TRBV27, the J gene TRBJ2-1; D is uncertain. The CDR3 runs 15 residues. The V gene lost 5 bases and the J gene lost 1 base, with 12 bases spanning the gap. From germline, CDR1 is MNHEY and CDR2 SMNVEV (reference sequence).

This clone was observed a single time. This CDR3 reads CASKTGGMYTEAFF. As DNA, the CDR3 is TGTGCCAGTAAAACAGGGGGCATGTACACTGAAGCTTTCTTT. The chain has TRBV19 and TRBJ1-1; 9 nucleotides match TRBD1. Germline V gene lookup returns CDR1 LNHDA and CDR2 SQIVND (reference sequence). CDR3 size: 14 residues. Trimming removed 7 bases from V and 3 bases from J; junction bases left unmatched: 6.

V and J are TRBV6-5 and TRBJ1-2; 8 nucleotides align to TRBD1. The ends lost 7 bases at V and 7 bases at J; junction bases unmatched: 11. Per the germline V gene, CDR1 is MNHEY and CDR2 is SVGAGI. The CDR3 spans 14 residues. CDR3 protein: CASTLTGGEGGYTF. The CDR3 DNA reads as TGTGCCAGCACCCTAACAGGGGGGGAGGGTGGCTACACCTTC.

This chain uses TRBV3-1 (or the pseudogene TRBV3-2) with TRBJ1-2, with D possibly TRBD1 on 5 matching bases. CDR3 size: 15 residues. CDR1 and CDR2 from the germline V gene are LGHDT and YNNKEL (reference sequence). V gave up 1 base and J gave up 2 bases, with 11 bases separating them. CDR3 sequence: CASSQGWGSNYGYTF. The DNA for the CDR3 is TGTGCCAGCAGCCAAGGATGGGGCTCCAACTATGGCTACACCTTC.

The rearrangement joins TRBV19 to TRBJ2-2; D is uncertain. CDR1 and CDR2 from the germline V gene are LNHDA and SQIVND (reference sequence). The CDR3 covers 14 residues. Trimming removed 4 bases at V and 5 bases at J, with 11 bases between. Written as DNA, the CDR3 is TGTGCCAGTAGTAACCCTCGTGTGACCGGGGAGCTGTTTTTT. As protein: CASSNPRVTGELFF.

The chain uses TRBV5-6 and TRBJ2-7; D is unresolved. Germline CDR1 and CDR2: SGHDT and YYEEEE. The germline V and J ends were trimmed by 3 bases and 6 bases, with 7 bases remaining between them. The CDR3 is made up of 11 amino acids. CDR3 sequence reads: CASSYEREQYF. The CDR3 DNA reads as TGTGCCAGCAGCTACGAGCGCGAGCAGTACTTC.

The sample holds a few counts of this clone. The sample has other DNA sequences that encode this CDR3 too. The chain links TRBV7-9 to TRBJ2-1, with 9 bases lining up with TRBD2. Per the germline V gene, CDR1 is SEHNR and CDR2 is FQNEAQ (reference sequence). The CDR3 totals 16 residues. Trimming cost V 0 bases and J 2 bases; bases outside gene matches: 2. The CDR3 is CASSLALAGTYNEQFF. The CDR3, as DNA: TGTGCCAGCAGCTTAGCCCTAGCGGGAACCTACAATGAGCAGTTCTTC.

V is TRBV29-1 and J is TRBJ2-1, with D possibly being TRBD1 or TRBD2 (7 bases each). This CDR3 has 14 amino acids. Germline V CDR1 and CDR2: SQVTM, ANQGSEA. V dropped 7 bases and J dropped 7 bases, with 20 bases sitting between them. CDR3 sequence (DNA): TGCAGCGCCCGAAGCCGGCAGGGGGGGAATGAGCAGTTCTTC. It is translated as CSARSRQGGNEQFF.

The chain uses TRBV9 and TRBJ2-7, with 8 bases matching TRBD1. Trimming took 3 bases from V and 3 from J; bases not matched to a gene: 5. The CDR3 consists of 14 residues. Germline V gene data show CDR1 as SGDLS and CDR2 as YYNGEE. The CDR3 loop is CASSEDRGSYEQYF. The CDR3 nucleotides read TGTGCCAGCAGCGAAGACAGGGGAAGCTACGAGCAGTACTTC.